This T cell receptor (beta chain) originates from a study of T cells in tuberculosis. No alpha-beta pairing information exists for these sequences. Assay used: immunoSEQ multiplex PCR; TCRdb lists only in-frame clones, some missing. The sample records some 90,000 clones, about nine tenths being singletons. Sorting used thawed, overnight-rested PBMC stained with anti-CD3, a viability dye and GMM-loaded CD1B tetramer. The lipid loaded on the CD1B tetramers was C32 glucose monomycolate from Rhodococcus equi. The germline V gene has CDR1 SEHNR and CDR2 FQNEAQ (reference sequence). V shed 3 bases and J shed 0 bases, with 8 bases lying between them. This CDR3 has 15 amino acids.

The receptor's source is an adult woman with latent tuberculosis. Sequencing input: CD1b-GMM tetramer-negative cells sorted from PBMCs. The chain has TRBV7-9 and TRBJ1-4; D call uncertain. CDR3 loop: CASSLSGSTNEKLFF. CDR3 DNA sequence: TGTGCCAGCAGCTTGTCGGGATCAACTAATGAAAAACTGTTTTTT.